Shown below are 26 T cell receptor beta chains from a single sample sequenced in a study of shared clonotypes between healthy human individuals. The data were produced by immunoSEQ multiplex PCR, yet TCRdb's version contains in-frame clones alone and is incomplete. The table includes some 320,000 clones, more than 75% detected once. The sequenced sample consisted of memory CD8+ T cells sorted from blood. Stated subset: CD45RO+ cells pooled with CCR7-negative TemRA cells. Source of these receptors: a young man in good health.

The chain uses TRBV7-2 and TRBJ2-5; D possibly corresponds to TRBD1 (5 bases). The length of the CDR3 is 16 residues. CDR1 and CDR2 (germline): SGHTA, FQGNSA. The V and J ends lost 5 bases and 2 bases respectively, with 18 bases between them. The CDR3 coding sequence is TGTGCCAGCAGCGCGGCCGGACAAGCACCTCAAGAGACCCAGTACTTC. Protein product: CASSAAGQAPQETQYF.

The rearrangement joins TRBV11-2 to TRBJ1-2; D remains unclear. The V end was cut by 0 bases, the J end by 4 bases, with 6 bases between. This CDR3 has 13 residues. The germline CDR1 and CDR2 sequences are SGHAT and FQNNGV. The CDR3 spells CASSLDNGYGYTF. The DNA for the CDR3 is TGTGCCAGCAGCTTAGATAATGGCTATGGCTACACCTTC.

The sample holds many counts of this clone. The chain joins TRBV7-6 to TRBJ1-4; D remains unclear. CDR1 is SGHVS, CDR2 FNYEAQ, per germline. V was pared by 8 bases and J by 10 bases, with 11 bases between. The CDR3 loop spans 11 amino acids. CDR3 in DNA: TGTGCCAGCTCTCAAGAGGGAAAACTGTTTTTT. Protein product: CASSQEGKLFF.

The J gene is TRBJ1-2, the V gene TRBV5-6; a weak D match, TRBD1 (5 bases). Germline CDR1 reads SGHDT; CDR2 reads YYEEEE. This CDR3 has 15 amino acids. The germline V and J ends were trimmed by 0 bases and 9 bases, with 18 bases remaining between them. The CDR3 reads CASSLENAGLWRYTF. CDR3 DNA: TGTGCCAGCAGCTTGGAAAACGCAGGGTTGTGGCGCTACACCTTC. Full variable domain (rest looked up from reference TRBV5-6 and TRBJ1-2): DAGVTQSPTHLIKTRGQQVTLRCSPKSGHDTVSWYQQALGQGPQFIFQYYEEEERQRGNFPDRFSGHQFPNYSSELNVNALLLGDSALYLCASSLENAGLWRYTFGSGTRLTVV.

The chain employs TRBV6-5 and TRBJ2-7; the D gene is possibly TRBD1 (7 bases). Trimming cost V 6 bases and J 5 bases, with 14 bases left between them. From germline, CDR1 is MNHEY and CDR2 SVGAGI. The CDR3 extends over 13 amino acids. The CDR3 protein is CASSSDREDEQYF. CDR3 bases: TGTGCCAGCAGCTCAGACAGGGAGGACGAGCAGTACTTC.

The V and J genes are TRBV6-5 and TRBJ2-2, with 9 bases fitting TRBD1. CDR3 length: 14 residues. The V gene's germline CDR1 is MNHEY and CDR2 SVGAGI. V lost 4 bases and J lost 3; bases outside the gene matches: 0. This CDR3 reads CASSWTGDTGELFF. CDR3 bases: TGTGCCAGCAGTTGGACAGGGGACACCGGGGAGCTGTTTTTT.

At least ten counts were recorded for this clone. The sample carries other DNA sequences with the same CDR3. This chain connects TRBV6-1 to TRBJ2-4, with D hard to call. This CDR3 has 12 amino acids. Germline V gene lookup returns CDR1 MNHNS and CDR2 SASEGT. V lost 3 bases to trimming and J lost 6 bases, with 6 bases between them. The DNA for the CDR3 is TGTGCCAGCAGTGATCCCGGAAACATTCAGTACTTC. Amino acids: CASSDPGNIQYF.

V gene TRBV28 combines with J gene TRBJ2-7; 15 bases agree with TRBD2. This CDR3 has 15 amino acids. Germline V gene lookup returns CDR1 MDHEN and CDR2 SYDVKM. Trimming at V came to 7 bases and at J to 3 bases, leaving 4 bases not matched to a gene. The CDR3 DNA is TGTGCCAGCAATTCGGGACTAGCGGGGGGCTACGAGCAGTACTTC. Translation: CASNSGLAGGYEQYF.

About this clone itself: The same CDR3 can be traced to other DNA sequences in this sample. This rearrangement joins TRBV6-6 to TRBJ2-7, with D perhaps TRBD2 (5 bases). Between the trimmed V and J ends, which lost 5 bases and 1 base, there was a span of 18 bases. Germline CDR1 MNHNY, CDR2 SVGAGI (reference sequence). The CDR3 runs 16 residues. The CDR3 region is CASSPPLAGWSYEQYF. The CDR3 DNA is TGTGCCAGCAGTCCACCCCTAGCAGGATGGTCCTACGAGCAGTACTTC.

The V gene is TRBV30, the J gene TRBJ2-7, with TRBD1 identical over 8 bases. This CDR3 spans 16 amino acids. Looked up from germline, CDR1 is GTSNPN and CDR2 is SVGIG (reference sequence). Trimming at V came to 0 bases and at J to 0 bases, leaving 7 bases not matched to a gene. The CDR3 region has the DNA TGTGCCTGGAGTGTATTGTCAGGGGGCCCCTCCTACGAGCAGTACTTC. Amino acids: CAWSVLSGGPSYEQYF.

This clone was observed a single time. The chain recombines TRBV16 with TRBJ1-6, with D tentatively TRBD1 (5 bases). The CDR3 has 15 amino acids. Looked up from germline, CDR1 is KGHSY and CDR2 is FQNENV. Trimming pared 4 bases from V and 7 bases from J, leaving 14 bases between. The CDR3 sequence: CASSLGLPTNSPLHF. CDR3 DNA: TGTGCCAGCAGCCTGGGACTCCCCACCAATTCACCCCTCCACTTT.

The chain uses TRBV13 and TRBJ2-7; TRBD2 matches 8 bases. In germline, CDR1 is PRHDT, CDR2 FYEKMQ (reference sequence). The CDR3 is made up of 18 amino acids. V dropped 0 bases and J dropped 6; count of bases not matched to a gene: 16. The CDR3 DNA reads as TGTGCCAGCAGCTTAGGACTAGCGGAAAGGGGTCGGTCGGTCGAGCAGTACTTC. This gives the protein CASSLGLAERGRSVEQYF.

V usage is TRBV2 and J usage is TRBJ1-5; no clear D. CDR1 is SNHLY, CDR2 FYNNEI, per germline. The CDR3 runs 15 residues. The germline V and J ends were trimmed by 0 bases and 3 bases, with 9 bases remaining between them. In DNA, the CDR3 is TGTGCCAGCAGTGAAGCTCCGGGTAACAATCAGCCCCAGCATTTT. Protein: CASSEAPGNNQPQHF.

V is TRBV7-6 and J is TRBJ2-1; no clear D. V lost 4 bases and J lost 0, with 10 bases in between. Looked up from germline, CDR1 is SGHVS and CDR2 is FNYEAQ. The CDR3 is 15 residues long. CDR3 sequence: CASSSTASSYNEQFF. The CDR3 DNA reads as TGTGCCAGCAGCTCGACGGCCAGCTCCTACAATGAGCAGTTCTTC.

The rearrangement joins TRBV2 to TRBJ1-1; TRBD1 might be the D (6 bases). The CDR3 has 11 amino acids. Germline lookup yields CDR1 SNHLY and CDR2 FYNNEI. V was clipped by 9 bases and J by 11 bases, with 16 bases between them. The CDR3 spells CARLAGADAFF. In DNA form, the CDR3 reads TGTGCCAGGTTGGCGGGGGCGGACGCTTTCTTT.

The table lists this clone with a count of one. This sequence joins TRBV5-6 and TRBJ1-5, with TRBD1 matching over 8 bases. This CDR3 is 14 amino acids long. Losses at the gene ends were 4 bases for V and 2 bases for J; bases not matched to a gene: 2. Germline V gene sequence: CDR1 SGHDT, CDR2 YYEEEE. As DNA, the CDR3 is TGTGCCAGCAGCCAGGGGGCCGGCAATCAGCCCCAGCATTTT. Its protein is CASSQGAGNQPQHF.

This clone was observed a few times. The genes are TRBV2 and TRBJ2-2; D unresolved. The CDR3 is made up of 12 amino acids. With 7 bases removed from V and 4 bases from J, the gap between germline ends came to 7 bases. Per the germline V gene, CDR1 is SNHLY and CDR2 is FYNNEI. Here the CDR3 reads CASKAFTGELFF. Written as DNA, the CDR3 is TGTGCCAGCAAGGCATTCACCGGGGAGCTGTTTTTT.

V gene TRBV28 combines with J gene TRBJ2-5; D remains unclear. Trimming took 5 bases from V and 1 from J, leaving 11 bases between them. The CDR3 is 14 residues long. Looked up from germline, CDR1 is MDHEN and CDR2 is SYDVKM. The CDR3 protein is CASSARRRQETQYF. CDR3 bases: TGTGCCAGCAGTGCCCGCAGGCGCCAAGAGACCCAGTACTTC.

The rearrangement links TRBV6-5 to TRBJ1-1; D is undetermined. Germline V gene lookup returns CDR1 MNHEY and CDR2 SVGAGI. The V end lost 6 bases, the J end lost 3 bases, and 17 bases lay between the germline ends. This CDR3 is built from 15 residues. The DNA of the CDR3 is TGTGCCAGCAGAACGCCTAACAGCGAGTACACTGAAGCTTTCTTT. This codes for CASRTPNSEYTEAFF.

The gene calls are TRBV6-1 and TRBJ1-4; 7 nucleotides agree with TRBD1. The CDR3 has 13 residues. CDR1 and CDR2 (germline): MNHNS, SASEGT. The CDR3 reads CTVAGTDNEKLFF. CDR3 nucleotides: TGTACAGTAGCCGGGACAGATAATGAAAAACTGTTTTTT.

This chain connects TRBV29-1 to TRBJ2-7; 8 bases map to TRBD2. Germline trimming cut 5 bases from V and 0 bases from J; bases unmatched to any gene: 3. The CDR3 is made up of 13 amino acids. The V gene's germline CDR1 is SQVTM and CDR2 ANQGSEA. Written as DNA, the CDR3 is TGCAGCGTTCTTAGCGGGGACTCCTACGAGCAGTACTTC. Translation gives CSVLSGDSYEQYF.

The chain links TRBV2 to TRBJ2-1; tentatively, D is TRBD1 (6 bases). Germline-derived CDR1 and CDR2 are SNHLY and FYNNEI. V was shortened by 11 bases and J by 8 bases, with 16 bases between the two germline ends. This CDR3 has 12 amino acids. The CDR3 bases are TGTGCCGGGGACACGTATAGTTATGAGCAGTTCTTC. It codes for CAGDTYSYEQFF.

The chain carries TRBV7-3 and TRBJ2-3; weak D call: TRBD1 (6 bases). V lost 4 bases and J lost 0, with 26 bases in between. Germline-derived CDR1 and CDR2 are SGHTA and FQGTGA. The length of the CDR3 is 20 residues. CDR3 sequence reads: CASSSVPPPTGSRSTDTQYF. The CDR3 DNA reads as TGTGCCAGCAGCTCCGTTCCACCTCCTACAGGGAGTAGAAGCACAGATACGCAGTATTTT.

J is TRBJ2-5 and V is TRBV28; the match to TRBD1 covers 8 bases. Germline V gene lookup returns CDR1 MDHEN and CDR2 SYDVKM. The CDR3 length is 16 residues. V was pared by 7 bases and J by 0 bases, with 10 bases of the junction left unmatched. CDR3 in DNA: TGTGCCAGCACCTCCGGACAGGGCTTCTACCAAGAGACCCAGTACTTC. Its protein product is CASTSGQGFYQETQYF.

This clone appeared once. The chain combines TRBV4-1 with TRBJ1-4, with D unclear. V shed 3 bases and J shed 3 bases, with 5 bases lying between them. The V gene's germline CDR1 is MGHRA and CDR2 YSYEKL. CDR3 length: 13 residues. The CDR3: CASSQAPNEKLFF. The CDR3 DNA is TGCGCCAGCAGCCAGGCTCCTAATGAAAAACTGTTTTTT.

The V call is TRBV29-1, the J call TRBJ1-2; D uncertain. V was shortened by 4 bases and J by 4 bases, with 10 bases between the two germline ends. CDR3 length: 12 amino acids. CDR1 and CDR2 (germline): SQVTM, ANQGSEA. DNA for the CDR3: TGCAGCGTTGGTTCGGGCGGCTATGGCTACACCTTC. This sequence encodes CSVGSGGYGYTF.